This T cell receptor beta chain emerged from a study of T-cell memory formation after mild COVID-19. Study information: Largely, TCR clusters stayed within a single donor. General study findings and limits: Whereas later expanders leaned CD4+, clones contracting day 15 to 85 showed a balanced CD4/CD8 makeup.

As concerns this clonotype: Its antigen is undetermined.

MiXCR, run by TCRdb on the 5' RACE reads, gives a single entry per CDR3 protein. The table shows about 430,000 distinct CDR3 sequences, with about 24% occurring only once. The source is an adult woman who had mild COVID-19 (a few samples of this study predate the infection). Cell type and time point are not known. The material sequenced was PBMCs or a T cell subset sorted from them (not recorded which).

CDR3 sequence (DNA): TGTGCCAGCAGTCCCGGGACAGCCTTTCGATCACCCCTCCACTTT. It yields the protein CASSPGTAFRSPLHF. The J gene is TRBJ1-6, the V gene TRBV27; 7 bases line up with TRBD1. Germline trimming cut 5 bases from V and 10 bases from J; bases unmatched to any gene: 11. The length of the CDR3 is 15 residues. The germline CDR1 and CDR2 sequences are MNHEY and SMNVEV (reference sequence).